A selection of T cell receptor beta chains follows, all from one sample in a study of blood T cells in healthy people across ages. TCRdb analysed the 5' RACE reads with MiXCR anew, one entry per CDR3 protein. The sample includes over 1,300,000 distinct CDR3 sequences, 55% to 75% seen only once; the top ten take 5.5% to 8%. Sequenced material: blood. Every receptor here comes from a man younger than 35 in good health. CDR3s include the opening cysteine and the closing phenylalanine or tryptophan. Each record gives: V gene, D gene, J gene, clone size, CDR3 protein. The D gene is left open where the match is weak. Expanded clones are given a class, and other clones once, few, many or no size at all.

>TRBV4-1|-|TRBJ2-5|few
CASSQVRASGETQYF
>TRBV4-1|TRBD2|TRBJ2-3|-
CASSQVGLAGGRTDTQYF
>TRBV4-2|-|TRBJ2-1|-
CASTHLPGDYNEQFF
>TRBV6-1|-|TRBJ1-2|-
CASSELQEGGYTF
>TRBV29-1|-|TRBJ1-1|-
CSVGVPGAFF
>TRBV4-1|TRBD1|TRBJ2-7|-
CASSQVGTGVLGQYF
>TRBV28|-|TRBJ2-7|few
CASSVARSYEQYF
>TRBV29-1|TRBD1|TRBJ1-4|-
CSVVGAETGEKLFF
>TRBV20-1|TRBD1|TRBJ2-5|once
CSARSTGGQTQYF
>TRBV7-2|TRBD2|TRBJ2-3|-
CASSSALAGSTDTQYF
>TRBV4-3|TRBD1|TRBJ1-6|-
CASSQRMTGSNSPLHF
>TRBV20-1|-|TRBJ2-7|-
CSASEPVGNEQYF
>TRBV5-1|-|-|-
CASSLAYRENEQYF
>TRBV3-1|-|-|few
CASSHRRGASLYEQYF
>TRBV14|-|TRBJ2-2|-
CASSHVTRGTGELFF
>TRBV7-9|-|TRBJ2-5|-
CASSSMGGETQYF
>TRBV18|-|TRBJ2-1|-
CAGSPPVDSGLIYNEQFF